This TCR beta chain is drawn from a study of blood T cell repertoires in COVID-19. In the study overall: Researchers got acute and convalescent COVID-19 samples from the United States, Italy and Spain. The cDNA or gDNA used as material had been derived from T cells, B-cell-depleted T cells, or PBMCs.

The germline V and J ends were trimmed by 2 bases and 5 bases, with 12 bases remaining between them. From germline, CDR1 is MNHNS and CDR2 SASEGT. The CDR3 is 14 residues long. As processed by the authors: Nucleated cell number was recorded as an estimate derived from reference gene primer amplification. Measured with immunoSEQ multiplex PCR; TCRdb has only the in-frame clones, and not every one. The V and J calls and the clone size are those of that table, but D and trimming were determined from the DNA. Counted here are tens of thousands of clones, 85% to 90% occurring once; the ten biggest clones make up roughly 15%.

Sequencing input: peripheral blood. V gene TRBV6-1 combines with J gene TRBJ2-5, with D maybe TRBD2 (5 bases). The sequence came from a human donor in a cohort sampled during active COVID-19. The CDR3 loop reads CASSEMEVWETQYF. The DNA of the CDR3 is TGTGCCAGCAGTGAAATGGAGGTTTGGGAGACCCAGTACTTC.